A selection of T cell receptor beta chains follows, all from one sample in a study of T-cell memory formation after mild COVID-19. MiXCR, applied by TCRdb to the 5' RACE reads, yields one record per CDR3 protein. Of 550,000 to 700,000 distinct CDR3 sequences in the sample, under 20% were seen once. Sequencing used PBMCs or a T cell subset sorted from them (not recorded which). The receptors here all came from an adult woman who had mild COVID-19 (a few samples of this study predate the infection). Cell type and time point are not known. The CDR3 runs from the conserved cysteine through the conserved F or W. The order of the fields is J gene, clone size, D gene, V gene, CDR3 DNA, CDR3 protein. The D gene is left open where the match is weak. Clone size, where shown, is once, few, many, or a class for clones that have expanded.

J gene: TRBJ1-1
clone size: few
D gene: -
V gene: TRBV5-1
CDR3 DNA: TGCGCCAGCAGCTTGTCGTCAGGCGTGAGCACTGAAGCTTTCTTT
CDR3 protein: CASSLSSGVSTEAFF

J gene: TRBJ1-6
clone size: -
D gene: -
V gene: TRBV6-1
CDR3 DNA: TGTGCCAGCAGTGAATTTATAAGGATATCGAATTCACCCCTCCACTTT
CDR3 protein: CASSEFIRISNSPLHF

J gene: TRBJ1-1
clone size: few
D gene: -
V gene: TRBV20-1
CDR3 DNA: TGCAGTGCTACACCCGGTTGGCAGAAGAACACTGAAGCTTTCTTT
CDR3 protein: CSATPGWQKNTEAFF

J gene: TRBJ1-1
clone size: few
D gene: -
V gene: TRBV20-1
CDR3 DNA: TGCAGTGCTAGAGATATCCCTGAAGCTTTCTTT
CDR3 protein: CSARDIPEAFF

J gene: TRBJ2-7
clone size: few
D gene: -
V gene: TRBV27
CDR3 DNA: TGTGCCAGCACCGAACGCAGGGGACATGCCTACGAGCAGTACTTC
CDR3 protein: CASTERRGHAYEQYF

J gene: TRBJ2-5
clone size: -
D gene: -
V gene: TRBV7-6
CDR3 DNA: TGTGCCAGCAGCTTAGCCGGGGCCGGCAGGGAGACCCAGTACTTC
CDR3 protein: CASSLAGAGRETQYF

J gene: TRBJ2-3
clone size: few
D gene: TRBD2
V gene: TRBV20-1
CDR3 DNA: TGCAGTGCTCCGGATAGCGGGAGGGCCCCAGATACGCAGTATTTT
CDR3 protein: CSAPDSGRAPDTQYF

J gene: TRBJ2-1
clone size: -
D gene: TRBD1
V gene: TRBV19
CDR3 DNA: TGTGCCAGTAGTCCCACACAGGGGGCCGATGAGCAGTTCTTC
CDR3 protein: CASSPTQGADEQFF

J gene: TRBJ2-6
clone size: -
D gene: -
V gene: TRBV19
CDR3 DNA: TGTGCCAGTAATGGGGGCTGGGGGGCCAACGTCCTGACTTTC
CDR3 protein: CASNGGWGANVLTF

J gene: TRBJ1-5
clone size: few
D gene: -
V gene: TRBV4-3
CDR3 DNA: TGCGCCAGCAGCCAAGAGGCAGGCGTCAATCAGCCCCAGCATTTT
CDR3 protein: CASSQEAGVNQPQHF

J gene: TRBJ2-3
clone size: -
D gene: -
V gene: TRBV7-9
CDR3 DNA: TGTGCCAGCAGCTTCGGACTGGGGAGCACAGATACGCAGTATTTT
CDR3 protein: CASSFGLGSTDTQYF

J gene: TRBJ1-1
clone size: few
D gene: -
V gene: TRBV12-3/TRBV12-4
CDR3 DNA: TGTGCCAGCAGTACGGGGACTGAGTTGGGAGCTTTCTTT
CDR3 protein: CASSTGTELGAFF

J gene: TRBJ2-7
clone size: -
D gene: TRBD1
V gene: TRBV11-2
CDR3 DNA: TGTGCCAGCAGCTCAAATACAGGGGGACTCGAGCAGTACTTC
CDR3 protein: CASSSNTGGLEQYF

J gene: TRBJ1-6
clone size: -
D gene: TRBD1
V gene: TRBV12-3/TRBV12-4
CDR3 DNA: TGTGCCAGCAGTTCCCGGGGACAGCCAAATTCACCCCTCCACTTT
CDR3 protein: CASSSRGQPNSPLHF

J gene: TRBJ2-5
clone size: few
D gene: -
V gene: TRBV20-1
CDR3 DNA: TGCAGTGGCGGCAGGACGAGGGGGGAGACCCAGTACTTC
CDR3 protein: CSGGRTRGETQYF

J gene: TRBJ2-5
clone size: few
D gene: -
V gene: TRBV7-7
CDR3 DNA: TGTGCCAGCGCATCCCACCTAGGGCGGGGAGTCGACCAGTACTTC
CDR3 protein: CASASHLGRGVDQYF

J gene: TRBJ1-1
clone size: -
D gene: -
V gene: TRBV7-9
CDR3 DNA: TGTGCCAGCAGCGCTCCCCGACAAGGGCTAAGTCTATTGAACACTGAAGATTTCTTT
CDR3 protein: CASSAPRQGLSLLNTEDFF

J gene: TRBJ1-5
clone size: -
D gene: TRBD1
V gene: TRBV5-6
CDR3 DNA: TGTGCCAGCAGCGAGGGGACAGTTCAGCCCCAGCATTTT
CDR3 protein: CASSEGTVQPQHF

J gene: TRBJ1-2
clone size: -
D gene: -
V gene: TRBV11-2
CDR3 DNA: TGTGCCAGCAGTGTGGGGTCTTCTCCTCAGGGCGGCTACACCTTC
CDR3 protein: CASSVGSSPQGGYTF

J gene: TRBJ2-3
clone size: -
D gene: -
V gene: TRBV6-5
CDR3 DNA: TGTGCCAGCAGACACAGCACAGATACGCAGTATTTT
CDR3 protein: CASRHSTDTQYF